The entry below gives a single T cell receptor beta chain sequence along with its context. The antigen is unknown. This record comes from a study of post-analysis software for immune sequencing data. Study-wide points: Patients with multiple sclerosis recorded significantly lower normalized Chao1 diversity than controls, the study found. TRBV segments more frequent in patients than in controls numbered several and included TRBV5-6, TRBV5-1 and TRBV20-1.

This CDR3 has 12 residues. Trimming removed 6 bases at V and 1 base at J, with 9 bases between. CDR1 SQVTM and CDR2 ANQGSEA come from the germline V gene. Unique molecular identifiers were carried by the TCR beta cDNA libraries. In TCRdb, the PCR reads were re-called with MiXCR into one record per CDR3 protein. Here the sample spans about 770,000 distinct CDR3 sequences, about half being singletons. The chain links TRBV29-1 to TRBJ1-1; unclear D gene. The sequencing input was blood. This sequence originates from a girl under 18 with multiple sclerosis. The CDR3 DNA is TGCAGCGTCCGAGGAACGAACACTGAAGCTTTCTTT. Translated, it gives CSVRGTNTEAFF.